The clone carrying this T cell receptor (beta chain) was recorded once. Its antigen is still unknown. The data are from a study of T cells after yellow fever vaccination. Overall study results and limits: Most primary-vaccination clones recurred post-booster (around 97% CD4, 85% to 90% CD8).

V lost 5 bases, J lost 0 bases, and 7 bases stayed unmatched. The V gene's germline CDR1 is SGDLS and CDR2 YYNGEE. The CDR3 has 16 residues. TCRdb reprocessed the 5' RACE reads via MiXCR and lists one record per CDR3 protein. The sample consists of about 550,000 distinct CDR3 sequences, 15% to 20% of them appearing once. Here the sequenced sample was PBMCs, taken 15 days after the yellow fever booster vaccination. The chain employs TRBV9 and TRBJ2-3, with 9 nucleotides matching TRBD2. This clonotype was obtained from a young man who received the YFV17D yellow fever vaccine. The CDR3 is CASRGGLAGSTDTQYF. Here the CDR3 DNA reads TGTGCCAGCAGAGGCGGGCTAGCGGGAAGCACAGATACGCAGTATTTT.